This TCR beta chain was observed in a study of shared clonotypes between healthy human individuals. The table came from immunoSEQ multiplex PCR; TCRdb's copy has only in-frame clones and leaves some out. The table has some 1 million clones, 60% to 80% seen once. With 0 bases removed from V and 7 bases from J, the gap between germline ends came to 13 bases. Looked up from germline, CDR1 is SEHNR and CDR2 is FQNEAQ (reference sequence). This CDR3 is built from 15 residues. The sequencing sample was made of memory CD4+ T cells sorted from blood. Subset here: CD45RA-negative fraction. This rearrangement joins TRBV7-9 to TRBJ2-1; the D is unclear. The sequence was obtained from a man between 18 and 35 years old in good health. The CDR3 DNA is TGTGCCAGCAGCTTAGCCCGGGCCGACGTTAATGAGCAGTTCTTC. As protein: CASSLARADVNEQFF.